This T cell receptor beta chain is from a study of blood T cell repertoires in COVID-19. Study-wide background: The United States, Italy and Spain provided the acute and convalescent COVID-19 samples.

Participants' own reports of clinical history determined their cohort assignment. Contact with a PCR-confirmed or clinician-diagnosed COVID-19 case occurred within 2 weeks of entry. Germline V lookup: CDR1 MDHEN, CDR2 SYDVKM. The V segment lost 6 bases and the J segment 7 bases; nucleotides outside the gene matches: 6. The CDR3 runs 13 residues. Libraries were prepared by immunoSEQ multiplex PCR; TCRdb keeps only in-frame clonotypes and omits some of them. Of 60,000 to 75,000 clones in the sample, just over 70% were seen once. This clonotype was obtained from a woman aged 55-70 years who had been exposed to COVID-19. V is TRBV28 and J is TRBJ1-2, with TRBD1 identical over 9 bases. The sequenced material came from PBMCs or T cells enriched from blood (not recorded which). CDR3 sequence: CASRPGQGGGYTF. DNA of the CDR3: TGTGCCAGCAGACCGGGACAGGGAGGTGGCTACACCTTC.